Below, 29 T cell receptor beta chains from the same sample are listed, as sequenced in a study of shared clonotypes between healthy human individuals. Profiled with immunoSEQ multiplex PCR; TCRdb holds only in-frame clones, not every one. The top ten hold over 0.8% of the sample, which has 850,000 to 1,100,000 clones, approximately 77% seen once. Sequences were obtained from memory CD4+ T cells from PBMCs. Sample subset: CD45RA-negative fraction. The receptors shown here come from a man younger than 30 in good health. Some clones in this sample may be carry-over from other donors' samples.

This clone was seen a few times. The V call is TRBV5-4, the J call TRBJ2-3; D is uncertain. Trimming stripped 1 base from V and 2 bases from J, with 8 bases between. The CDR3 consists of 14 residues. CDR1 and CDR2 from the germline V gene are SGHNT and YYREEE (reference sequence). CDR3 in amino acids: CASSLSLNTDTQYF. As DNA, the CDR3 is TGTGCCAGCAGCTTGTCCTTGAACACAGATACGCAGTATTTT.

The chain joins TRBV28 to TRBJ1-4, with D maybe TRBD1 (6 bases). This CDR3 comprises 14 residues. Germline loops: CDR1 MDHEN, CDR2 SYDVKM. V lost 6 bases and J 4 bases, leaving 12 bases between the germline ends. CDR3 region: CASRPGGGNEKLFF. The DNA of the CDR3 is TGTGCCAGCAGGCCGGGAGGGGGTAATGAAAAACTGTTTTTT.

There are many counts of this clone. J is TRBJ1-2 and V is TRBV6-4; possible D gene TRBD1, 5 bases. Trimming left V 7 bases short and J 0 bases short, with 12 bases between. There are 14 residues in the CDR3. Looked up from germline, CDR1 is MRHNA and CDR2 is SNTAGT. CDR3 residues: CASTRQGTNYGYTF. DNA for the CDR3: TGTGCCAGCACCAGGCAGGGAACTAACTATGGCTACACCTTC.

The chain couples TRBV30 to TRBJ2-3, with 9 bases identical to TRBD2. Per the germline V gene, CDR1 is GTSNPN and CDR2 is SVGIG (reference sequence). The junction had 6 bases not matched to a gene; V was cut back by 4 bases and J by 1 base. The length of the CDR3 is 15 residues. The CDR3: CAWNLGLAGTDTQYF. In DNA form, the CDR3 reads TGTGCCTGGAACCTGGGACTAGCTGGCACAGATACGCAGTATTTT. Supplemented by reference TRBV30 and TRBJ2-3, the full variable domain reads SQTIHQWPATLVQPVGSPLSLECTVEGTSNPNLYWYRQAAGRGLQLLFYSVGIGQISSEVPQNLSASRPQDRQFILSSKKLLLSDSGFYLCAWNLGLAGTDTQYFGPGTRLTVL.

This clone occurred once. In DNA, the CDR3 is TGTGCCAGCAGTCCGCGCTTCTACGAGCAGTACTTC. Protein: CASSPRFYEQYF. The gene calls are TRBV6-1 and TRBJ2-7, with no clear D. The CDR3 has 12 amino acids. Trimming shortened V by 5 bases and J by 3 bases, and 8 bases separated the two germline ends. From germline, CDR1 is MNHNS and CDR2 SASEGT.

V and J are TRBV2 and TRBJ1-4, with 10 bases matching TRBD1. V gave up 6 bases and J gave up 2 bases; unmatched junction bases: 6. The CDR3 extends over 16 amino acids. Germline-derived CDR1 and CDR2 are SNHLY and FYNNEI. CDR3 nucleotide sequence: TGTGCCAGCAGCCGGGACAGGGGACTTACTAATGAAAAACTGTTTTTT. It encodes CASSRDRGLTNEKLFF.

V is TRBV10-3 and J is TRBJ2-3; 10 nucleotides line up with TRBD2. The CDR3 extends over 16 amino acids. The germline V gene has CDR1 ENHRY and CDR2 SYGVKD. V dropped 0 bases and J dropped 2; count of bases not matched to a gene: 2. The CDR3: CAISESGTSVTDTQYF. The CDR3 DNA reads as TGTGCCATCAGTGAGTCGGGGACTAGCGTCACAGATACGCAGTATTTT.

The V call is TRBV4-2, the J call TRBJ2-7, with 10 nucleotides matching TRBD2. The V gene's germline CDR1 is LGHNA and CDR2 YNFKEQ. V was pared by 1 base and J by 5 bases, with 8 bases of the junction left unmatched. The CDR3 has 16 residues. CDR3 sequence reads: CASSQAALAGSHEQYF. Here the CDR3 DNA reads TGTGCCAGCAGCCAAGCTGCACTAGCGGGATCCCACGAGCAGTACTTC.

The rearrangement uses TRBV19 and TRBJ2-5; D remains unclear. Germline CDR1 reads LNHDA; CDR2 reads SQIVND (reference sequence). The CDR3 is 12 amino acids. Trimming took off 8 bases at V and 4 bases at J, with 11 bases between the two ends. The CDR3 DNA reads as TGTGCCAGTGAGCTCAGGCCAGAGACCCAGTACTTC. Its protein is CASELRPETQYF.

The chain joins TRBV4-1 to TRBJ2-7; 7 nucleotides align to TRBD2. The trim removed 1 base at V and 3 bases at J, leaving 3 bases unmatched. The CDR3 totals 14 residues. Germline lookup yields CDR1 MGHRA and CDR2 YSYEKL. The CDR3 is CASSQGGLNYEQYF. CDR3 coding DNA: TGCGCCAGCAGCCAAGGGGGACTAAACTACGAGCAGTACTTC.

Notes on this clone: It is likely a read error, because the conserved phenylalanine at the end of the CDR3 is missing. The sample has other DNA sequences that encode this CDR3 too. The rearrangement uses TRBV29-1 and TRBJ2-7, with 11 bases aligning to TRBD2. V lost 4 bases to trimming and J lost 5 bases; unmatched junction nucleotides: 4. Germline V CDR1 and CDR2: SQVTM, ANQGSEA. This CDR3 has 13 residues. CDR3 DNA: TGCAGCGTTGCGGGACTAGCGGTCCACGAGCAGTACTTA. It translates to CSVAGLAVHEQYL.

The CDR3 reads CASSSLPGLAGGPYEQYF. CDR3 nucleotides: TGTGCCAGCAGCTCCCTACCGGGTCTAGCGGGAGGGCCCTACGAGCAGTACTTC. V gene TRBV7-2 combines with J gene TRBJ2-7; 12 bases are a match to TRBD2. Trimming at V came to 4 bases and at J to 2 bases, leaving 12 bases not matched to a gene. This CDR3 has 18 residues. Germline values: CDR1 SGHTA, CDR2 FQGNSA.

The chain joins TRBV11-2 to TRBJ2-1; 8 bases fit TRBD2. In germline, CDR1 is SGHAT, CDR2 FQNNGV. This CDR3 region has 15 residues. The trim removed 5 bases at V and 7 bases at J, leaving 10 bases unmatched. Here the CDR3 DNA reads TGTGCCAGCAGCCAAATGGGAGCTAGCGGGAATGAGCAGTTCTTC. Translating it yields CASSQMGASGNEQFF.

This clone was detected many times. Other DNA sequences in this sample translate to the same CDR3. The chain combines TRBV5-1 with TRBJ2-5; no definite D call. The ends were cut back, 5 bases at V and 5 bases at J, with 13 bases in the middle. CDR3 size: 13 residues. Looked up from germline, CDR1 is SGHRS and CDR2 is YFSETQ. The DNA for the CDR3 is TGCGCCAGCAGTCGAACCGAACGGGAGACCCAGTACTTC. Protein: CASSRTERETQYF.

V is TRBV7-9 and J is TRBJ1-3; 12 positions match TRBD1. This CDR3 has 14 residues. Trimming took 5 bases from V and 8 from J; bases not matched to a gene: 4. Germline CDR1 and CDR2: SEHNR and FQNEAQ (reference sequence). The CDR3: CASSTGQGADTIYF. The CDR3, as DNA: TGTGCCAGCAGCACGGGACAGGGGGCGGACACCATATATTTT.

This CDR3 is CASSLWPGQGSNYGYTF. The CDR3 bases are TGTGCCAGCAGTTTATGGCCCGGCCAGGGTTCTAACTATGGCTACACCTTC. This chain connects TRBV28 to TRBJ1-2; TRBD1 is a possible D gene (5 bases). Germline lookup yields CDR1 MDHEN and CDR2 SYDVKM. With 0 bases removed from V and 0 bases from J, the gap between germline ends came to 14 bases. The CDR3 extends over 17 amino acids.

The chain employs TRBV19 and TRBJ2-2, with D unresolved. V was trimmed by 6 bases and J by 7 bases, leaving 12 bases between them. CDR1 and CDR2 (germline): LNHDA, SQIVND (reference sequence). CDR3 length: 13 residues. The CDR3 region is CASRGIDGGELFF. The CDR3, as DNA: TGTGCCAGTAGGGGGATCGACGGCGGGGAGCTGTTTTTT.

The table lists this clone with a count of one. CDR3 in amino acids: CASSFHGTEETQYF. The CDR3 nucleotides are TGTGCCAGCAGTTTTCACGGGACAGAAGAGACCCAGTACTTC. The rearrangement joins TRBV27 to TRBJ2-5; 7 bases line up with TRBD1. This CDR3 is 14 amino acids long. J was trimmed by 3 bases and V by 3 bases; bases with no gene match: 4. Germline lookup yields CDR1 MNHEY and CDR2 SMNVEV (reference sequence).

The rearrangement joins TRBV15 to TRBJ2-2; no clear D gene. The CDR3 is made up of 16 amino acids. Per the germline V gene, CDR1 is LNHNV and CDR2 is YYDKDF (reference sequence). The V end was cut by 2 bases, the J end by 3 bases, with 13 bases between. The CDR3 is CATSRYQPSDTGELFF. The CDR3 coding sequence is TGTGCCACCAGCAGATACCAGCCATCAGACACCGGGGAGCTGTTTTTT.

The chain recombines TRBV5-1 with TRBJ2-5; 13 bases are shared with TRBD2. Germline loops: CDR1 SGHRS, CDR2 YFSETQ. The CDR3 has 16 amino acids. The V and J ends lost 4 bases and 4 bases, in that order; junction bases with no gene match: 7. The CDR3 DNA reads as TGCGCCAGCAGCCCCGGACTAGCGGGAGAGGGAGAGACCCAGTACTTC. Its protein is CASSPGLAGEGETQYF.

The V and J genes are TRBV11-2 and TRBJ2-7; 10 positions agree with TRBD2. This CDR3 comprises 15 residues. Germline V gene sequence: CDR1 SGHAT, CDR2 FQNNGV. Germline trimming cut 4 bases from V and 7 bases from J; bases unmatched to any gene: 10. CDR3 coding DNA: TGTGCCAGCAGCTCATGGCTAGCGGGAGAGGGGGAGCAGTACTTC. It codes for CASSSWLAGEGEQYF.

The rearrangement joins TRBV2 to TRBJ2-3, with TRBD2 identical over 7 bases. Unmatched junction bases numbered 9, after V lost 6 bases and J lost 3 bases. CDR1 is SNHLY and CDR2 is FYNNEI in the germline V gene. CDR3 length equals 15 residues. Here the CDR3 reads CASSLGLPSTDTQYF. Here the CDR3 DNA reads TGTGCCAGCAGCCTGGGACTACCGAGTACAGATACGCAGTATTTT.

The chain couples TRBV18 to TRBJ1-1; no reliable D call. Germline V gene sequence: CDR1 KGHSH, CDR2 LQKENI. This CDR3 is built from 13 residues. Between the trimmed V and J ends, which lost 6 bases and 2 bases, there was a span of 10 bases. The CDR3 protein is CASSRHFNTEAFF. In nucleotides, the CDR3 is TGTGCCAGCTCGCGACACTTTAACACTGAAGCTTTCTTT.

This rearrangement joins TRBV7-9 to TRBJ1-3; D call uncertain. Between the trimmed V and J ends, which lost 7 bases and 1 base, there was a span of 5 bases. The CDR3 runs 12 residues. From germline, CDR1 is SEHNR and CDR2 FQNEAQ (reference sequence). This CDR3 is CASTQSGNTIYF. The CDR3 DNA is TGTGCCAGCACGCAGTCTGGAAACACCATATATTTT.

This clone appeared a single time. The rearrangement links TRBV29-1 to TRBJ2-7; perhaps TRBD2 as D (6 bases). Trimming shortened V by 4 bases and J by 5 bases, and 12 bases separated the two germline ends. The CDR3 spans 12 residues. Germline values: CDR1 SQVTM, CDR2 ANQGSEA. The CDR3 loop reads CSVVLAVDEQYF. In nucleotides, the CDR3 is TGCAGCGTTGTATTAGCGGTCGACGAGCAGTACTTC.

The genes are TRBV7-2 and TRBJ2-7; TRBD1 is a possible D gene (6 bases). Trimming shortened V by 8 bases and J by 2 bases, and 10 bases separated the two germline ends. Germline V lookup: CDR1 SGHTA, CDR2 FQGNSA. The CDR3 runs to 12 residues. CDR3 region: CASGRGAYEQYF. CDR3 nucleotides: TGTGCCAGCGGCAGGGGCGCCTACGAGCAGTACTTC.

This clone was found a few times. This chain connects TRBV2 to TRBJ2-5; D unresolved. The DNA matches TRBJ2-7 better at its end, which makes the J call doubtful. The CDR3 has 13 residues. Germline V lookup: CDR1 SNHLY, CDR2 FYNNEI. The CDR3 here is CATNDVFSYEQYF. The DNA of the CDR3 is TGTGCCACCAACGATGTCTTCTCCTACGAGCAGTACTTC.

V is TRBV7-2 and J is TRBJ1-2; TRBD1 matches at 8 bases. The CDR3 contains 13 residues. Germline V lookup: CDR1 SGHTA, CDR2 FQGNSA. V lost 5 bases and J lost 5; bases outside the gene matches: 4. The CDR3, as DNA: TGTGCCAGCAGCCAGGGGGCTTCGTATGGCTACACCTTC. As protein: CASSQGASYGYTF.

This sequence joins TRBV28 and TRBJ2-7, with D possibly TRBD1 on 7 matching bases. CDR1 and CDR2 (germline): MDHEN, SYDVKM. The CDR3 sequence is 14 residues long. Trimming removed 7 bases at V and 1 base at J, with 14 bases between. The CDR3 spells CASNNRGLSYEQYF. In nucleotides, the CDR3 is TGTGCCAGCAACAACAGGGGACTTTCCTACGAGCAGTACTTC. Looking up the rest from reference TRBV28 and TRBJ2-7 gives the full variable domain: DVKVTQSSRYLVKRTGEKVFLECVQDMDHENMFWYRQDPGLGLRLIYFSYDVKMKEKGDIPEGYSVSREKKERFSLILESASTNQTSMYLCASNNRGLSYEQYFGPGTRLTVT.